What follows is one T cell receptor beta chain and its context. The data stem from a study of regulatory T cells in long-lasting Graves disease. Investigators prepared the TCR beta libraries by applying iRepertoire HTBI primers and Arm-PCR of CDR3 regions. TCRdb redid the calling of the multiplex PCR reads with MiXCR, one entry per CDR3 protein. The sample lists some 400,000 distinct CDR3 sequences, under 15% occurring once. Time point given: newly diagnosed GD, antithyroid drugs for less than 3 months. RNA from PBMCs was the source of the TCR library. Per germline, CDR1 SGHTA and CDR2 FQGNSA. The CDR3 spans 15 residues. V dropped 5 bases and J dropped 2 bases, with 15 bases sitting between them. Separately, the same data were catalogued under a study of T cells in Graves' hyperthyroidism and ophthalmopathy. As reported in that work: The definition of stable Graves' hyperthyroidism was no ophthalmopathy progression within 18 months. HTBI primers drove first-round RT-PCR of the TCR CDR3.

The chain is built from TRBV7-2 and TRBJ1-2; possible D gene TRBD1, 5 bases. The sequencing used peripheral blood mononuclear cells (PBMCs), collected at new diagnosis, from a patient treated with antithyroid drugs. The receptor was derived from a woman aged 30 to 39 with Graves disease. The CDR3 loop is CASSPGGAINYGYTF. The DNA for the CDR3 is TGTGCCAGCAGCCCCGGAGGGGCTATCAACTATGGCTACACCTTC.